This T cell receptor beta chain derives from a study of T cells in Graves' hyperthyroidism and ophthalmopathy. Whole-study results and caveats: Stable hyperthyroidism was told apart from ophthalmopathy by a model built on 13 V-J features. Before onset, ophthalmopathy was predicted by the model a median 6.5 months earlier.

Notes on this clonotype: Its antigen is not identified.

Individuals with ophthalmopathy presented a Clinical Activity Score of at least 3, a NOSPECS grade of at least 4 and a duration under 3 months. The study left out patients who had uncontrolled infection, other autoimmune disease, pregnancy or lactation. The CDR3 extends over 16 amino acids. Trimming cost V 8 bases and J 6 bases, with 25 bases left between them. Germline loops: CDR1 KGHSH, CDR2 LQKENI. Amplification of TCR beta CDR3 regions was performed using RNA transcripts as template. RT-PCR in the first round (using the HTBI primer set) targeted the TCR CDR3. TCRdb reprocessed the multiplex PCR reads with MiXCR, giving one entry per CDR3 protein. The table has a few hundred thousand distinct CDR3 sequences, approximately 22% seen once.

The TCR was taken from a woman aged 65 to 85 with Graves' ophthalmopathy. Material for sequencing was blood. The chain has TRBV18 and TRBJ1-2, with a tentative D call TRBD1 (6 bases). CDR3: CASRASSGQLVHGYTF. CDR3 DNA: TGTGCCAGCCGTGCAAGCTCCGGACAGCTAGTACATGGCTACACCTTC.